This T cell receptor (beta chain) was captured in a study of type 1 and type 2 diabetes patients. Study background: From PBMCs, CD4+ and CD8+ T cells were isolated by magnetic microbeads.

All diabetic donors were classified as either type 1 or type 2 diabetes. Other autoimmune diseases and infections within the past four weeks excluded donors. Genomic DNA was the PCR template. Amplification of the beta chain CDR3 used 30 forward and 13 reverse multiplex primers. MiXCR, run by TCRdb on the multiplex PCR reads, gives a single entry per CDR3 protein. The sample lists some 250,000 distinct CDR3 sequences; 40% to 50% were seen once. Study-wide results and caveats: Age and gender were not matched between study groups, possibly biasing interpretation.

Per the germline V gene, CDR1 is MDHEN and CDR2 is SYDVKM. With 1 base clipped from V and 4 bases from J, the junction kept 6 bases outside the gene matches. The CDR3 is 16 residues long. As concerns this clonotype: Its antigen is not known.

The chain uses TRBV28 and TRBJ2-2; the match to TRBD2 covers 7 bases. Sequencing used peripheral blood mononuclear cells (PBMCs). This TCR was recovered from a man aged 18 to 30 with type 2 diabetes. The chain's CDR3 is CASSLSVSGSTGELFF. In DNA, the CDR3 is TGTGCCAGCAGTTTATCCGTTAGCGGGTCCACCGGGGAGCTGTTTTTT.